This T cell receptor beta chain came from a study of OX40 agonist ivuxolimab in advanced cancers. CDR3 length equals 12 residues. Trimming shortened V by 3 bases and J by 2 bases, and 4 bases separated the two germline ends. The germline V gene has CDR1 SGDLS and CDR2 YYNGEE. Clones were read by immunoSEQ multiplex PCR, and TCRdb kept only the in-frame ones, dropping some. The sample lists 20,000 to 30,000 clones; over 85% were seen once. Worth noting for this clone: This same CDR3 is encoded by further DNA sequences in the sample.

This TCR was recovered from an adult with an advanced solid tumor such as melanoma, head and neck, liver or kidney cancer. The chain joins TRBV9 to TRBJ2-3; D ambiguous. Here the sequenced sample was CD4+ or CD8+ T cells sorted from blood, taken in a trial of the OX40 agonist ivuxolimab. The chain's CDR3 is CASSAYTDTQYF. The CDR3 region has the DNA TGTGCCAGCAGCGCCTACACAGATACGCAGTATTTT.